This entry lists 29 T cell receptor beta chains sequenced from one sample in a study of T cells of healthy individuals. One entry per CDR3 protein results from TCRdb running MiXCR on the 5' RACE reads. The sample shows 60,000 to 70,000 distinct CDR3 sequences, 16% of them seen only once. The receptors come from a human donor in good health.

This clonotype showed up many times. V is TRBV5-1 and J is TRBJ1-1, with D perhaps matching TRBD1 (6 bases). V lost 2 bases, J lost 2 bases, and 7 bases lay in between. The length of the CDR3 is 13 residues. CDR1 and CDR2 from the germline V gene are SGHRS and YFSETQ. The CDR3 protein is CASSFRGNTEAFF. As DNA, the CDR3 is TGCGCCAGCAGCTTCAGGGGCAACACTGAAGCTTTCTTT.

The V and J genes are TRBV10-3 and TRBJ1-1; tentative D call: TRBD1 (6 bases). V lost 4 bases to trimming and J lost 1 base, with 7 bases between them. CDR1 ENHRY and CDR2 SYGVKD come from the germline V gene. The CDR3 covers 13 residues. DNA of the CDR3: TGTGCCATCAGTGGACAGGAGAACACTGAAGCTTTCTTT. It encodes CAISGQENTEAFF.

The chain is built from TRBV5-5 and TRBJ2-1, with D possibly called TRBD1 or TRBD2 (5 bases each). The CDR3 contains 15 residues. Trimming removed 2 bases at V and 3 bases at J, with 12 bases between. Germline CDR1 SGHKS, CDR2 YYEKEE (reference sequence). The CDR3 DNA is TGTGCCAGCAGCTTCGAAGGGGACGACTACAATGAGCAGTTCTTC. Protein sequence: CASSFEGDDYNEQFF.

The table lists this clonotype with many counts. The chain couples TRBV15 to TRBJ1-1, with D possibly TRBD1 on 5 matching bases. The CDR3 has 14 amino acids. CDR1 LNHNV and CDR2 YYDKDF come from the germline V gene (reference sequence). Between the trimmed V and J ends, which lost 0 bases and 2 bases, there was a span of 7 bases. CDR3: CATSRDRVNTEAFF. CDR3 DNA: TGTGCCACCAGCAGAGACAGGGTTAACACTGAAGCTTTCTTT.

The chain employs TRBV9 and TRBJ2-5; a possible D gene is TRBD1 (6 bases). Trimming left V 5 bases short and J 5 bases short, with 16 bases between. Germline CDR1 and CDR2: SGDLS and YYNGEE. CDR3 length: 14 amino acids. The CDR3 reads CASSTTGFLETQYF. The CDR3 DNA follows: TGTGCCAGCAGTACTACAGGGTTCTTGGAGACCCAGTACTTC. The entire variable domain, with the rest obtained from reference TRBV9 and TRBJ2-5, is as follows: DSGVTQTPKHLITATGQRVTLRCSPRSGDLSVYWYQQSLDQGLQFLIQYYNGEERAKGNILERFSAQQFPDLHSELNLSSLELGDSALYFCASSTTGFLETQYFGPGTRLLVL.

This clonotype was seen ten or more times. The chain links TRBV4-1 to TRBJ1-2; D unresolved. The CDR3 is 14 residues long. V lost 0 bases, J lost 8 bases, and 13 bases lay in between. Per the germline V gene, CDR1 is MGHRA and CDR2 is YSYEKL. The CDR3 nucleotides read TGCGCCAGCAGCCAAGATTACCAACTAGCGGGCTACACCTTC. Its translation: CASSQDYQLAGYTF.

In DNA, the CDR3 is TGTGCCAGCAGCTTTGCGAGCGGGGGAATCTACGAGCAGTACTTC. It specifies CASSFASGGIYEQYF. The V and J genes are TRBV11-3 and TRBJ2-7; 8 bases are shared with TRBD2. The CDR3 is 15 amino acids. Trimming took 3 bases from V and 3 from J; bases not matched to a gene: 7. Germline V gene sequence: CDR1 SGHNT, CDR2 YENEEA.

This clonotype has a count of ten or more. The V and J genes are TRBV29-1 and TRBJ1-2; 8 bases are shared with TRBD1. Germline lookup yields CDR1 SQVTM and CDR2 ANQGSEA. The V gene end was trimmed by 7 bases and the J gene end by 3 bases; junction bases not matched to a gene: 10. The CDR3 is 14 residues long. CDR3: CSADRGQGDYGYTF. For the CDR3, the DNA is TGCAGCGCCGACCGTGGACAGGGCGACTATGGCTACACCTTC.

This clonotype occurred many times. The chain has TRBV24-1 and TRBJ2-1; 10 nucleotides align to TRBD2. The germline V gene encodes CDR1 KGHDR and CDR2 SFDVKD. This CDR3 is built from 17 residues. The V segment lost 4 bases and the J segment 2 bases; nucleotides outside the gene matches: 7. This chain's CDR3 is CATSDRTSGFAYNEQFF. In DNA, the CDR3 is TGTGCCACCAGTGACAGGACTAGCGGCTTTGCCTACAATGAGCAGTTCTTC.

The chain is built from TRBV10-2 and TRBJ2-3; no definite D call. Trimming stripped 2 bases from V and 3 bases from J, with 6 bases between. Germline values: CDR1 WSHSY, CDR2 SAAADI. CDR3 length: 13 residues. CDR3 protein: CASSEPLTDTQYF. The CDR3 bases are TGCGCCAGCAGTGAGCCTCTGACAGATACGCAGTATTTT.

The table lists this clonotype with a few counts. The chain links TRBV7-9 to TRBJ2-7, with D maybe TRBD1 (6 bases). CDR1 SEHNR and CDR2 FQNEAQ come from the germline V gene (reference sequence). Trimming left V 7 bases short and J 0 bases short, with 16 bases between. This CDR3 spans 15 amino acids. In DNA, the CDR3 is TGTGCCAGCACCCCGTTACAGGGTCCCTCCTACGAGCAGTACTTC. Protein sequence: CASTPLQGPSYEQYF.

This chain's CDR3 is CASSPGLKGYNEQFF. The DNA for the CDR3 is TGTGCCAGCAGCCCGGGACTTAAGGGATACAATGAGCAGTTCTTC. The chain couples TRBV7-9 to TRBJ2-1, with D maybe TRBD2 (6 bases). V dropped 5 bases and J dropped 4 bases, with 15 bases sitting between them. CDR1 and CDR2 (germline): SEHNR, FQNEAQ (reference sequence). The CDR3 contains 15 residues.

The chain joins TRBV20-1 to TRBJ1-6; D is ambiguous. CDR1 is DFQATT, CDR2 SNEGSKA, per germline (reference sequence). The CDR3 consists of 14 residues. V lost 4 bases, J lost 5 bases, and 12 bases lay in between. The CDR3 here is CSATPDGNNSPLHF. In nucleotides, the CDR3 is TGCAGTGCTACCCCGGACGGGAATAATTCACCCCTCCACTTT.

This clonotype showed up many times. CDR3 coding DNA: TGCGCCAGCAGCTTGGAAGGGAGCTCCTATAATTCACCCCTCCACTTT. Protein sequence: CASSLEGSSYNSPLHF. The rearrangement links TRBV5-1 to TRBJ1-6; no clear D. The V and J ends lost 0 bases and 0 bases respectively, with 7 bases between them. Germline CDR1 is SGHRS and CDR2 is YFSETQ. The length of the CDR3 is 16 residues.

This clonotype has more than one count but fewer than ten. This chain connects TRBV7-3 to TRBJ2-3; the D gene is possibly TRBD2 (6 bases). The length of the CDR3 is 15 residues. Trimming stripped 3 bases from V and 4 bases from J, with 14 bases between. Looked up from germline, CDR1 is SGHTA and CDR2 is FQGTGA. DNA of the CDR3: TGTGCCAGCAGCTTGTTTTCGGGAGTGGCAGATACGCAGTATTTT. The encoded protein is CASSLFSGVADTQYF.

In this sample, this clonotype turned up a few times. The chain combines TRBV29-1 with TRBJ2-1, with TRBD1 identical over 9 bases. Germline values: CDR1 SQVTM, CDR2 ANQGSEA. The CDR3 runs 13 residues. V lost 0 bases, J lost 9 bases, and 3 bases stayed unmatched. The CDR3 DNA follows: TGCAGCGTTGAAGAGGACAGGGGCGCTGAGCAGTTCTTC. It encodes CSVEEDRGAEQFF.

The rearrangement links TRBV14 to TRBJ1-1, with D possibly matching TRBD1 (5 bases). The CDR3 is made up of 15 amino acids. The ends were cut back, 4 bases at V and 1 base at J, with 13 bases in the middle. Germline loops: CDR1 SGHDN, CDR2 FVKESK. CDR3 bases: TGTGCCAGCAGCCCTGGGGGGACCTGGAACACTGAAGCTTTCTTT. Translated, it gives CASSPGGTWNTEAFF.

The V gene is TRBV7-2, the J gene TRBJ1-2; perhaps TRBD1 as D (6 bases). CDR1 is SGHTA, CDR2 FQGNSA, per germline. V lost 5 bases to trimming and J lost 4 bases, with 17 bases between them. The CDR3 covers 15 residues. CDR3 loop: CASSPRTERSYGYTF. CDR3 DNA: TGTGCCAGCAGCCCCCGGACAGAGCGATCCTATGGCTACACCTTC. Drawing the rest from reference TRBV7-2 and TRBJ1-2, the complete variable domain is GAGVSQSPSNKVTEKGKDVELRCDPISGHTALYWYRQSLGQGLEFLIYFQGNSAPDKSGLPSDRFSAERTGGSVSTLTIQRTQQEDSAVYLCASSPRTERSYGYTFGSGTRLTVV.

The chain recombines TRBV7-9 with TRBJ1-1; TRBD1 might be the D (6 bases). Germline CDR1 reads SEHNR; CDR2 reads FQNEAQ (reference sequence). V lost 1 base and J lost 6, with 18 bases in between. This CDR3 is 16 amino acids long. The DNA for the CDR3 is TGTGCCAGCAGCTTAGAATATCGGGGGCTAAGGGCTGAAGCTTTCTTT. Its translation is CASSLEYRGLRAEAFF.

The table lists this clonotype with many counts. V usage is TRBV12-3 or TRBV12-4 and J usage is TRBJ2-5; the match to TRBD1 covers 8 bases. V lost 6 bases, J lost 4 bases, and 13 bases stayed unmatched. The CDR3 runs 16 residues. DNA of the CDR3: TGTGCCAGCAGCCCACCCTTAGGACAGGGAGGAGAGACCCAGTACTTC. This sequence encodes CASSPPLGQGGETQYF.

This clonotype came up many times. This chain joins TRBV4-2 and TRBJ1-1, with a weak D call TRBD1 (6 bases). The CDR3 sequence is 15 residues long. Trimming removed 3 bases from V and 4 bases from J, with 15 bases in between. The V gene's germline CDR1 is LGHNA and CDR2 YNFKEQ. CDR3 in DNA: TGTGCCAGCAGCCATTTGCTTACAGGGATCACTGAAGCTTTCTTT. It yields the protein CASSHLLTGITEAFF.

The rearrangement joins TRBV7-2 to TRBJ2-7; 10 bases align to TRBD2. The germline gives CDR1 SGHTA, CDR2 FQGNSA. The junction had 13 bases not matched to a gene; V was cut back by 5 bases and J by 9 bases. The CDR3 has 15 residues. This CDR3 reads CASSPIAGGNGVQYF. CDR3 DNA sequence: TGTGCCAGCAGCCCTATAGCGGGAGGTAACGGCGTGCAGTACTTC.

This chain joins TRBV24-1 and TRBJ2-5, with TRBD1 matching 8 bases. The CDR3 sequence is 14 residues long. After removal of 3 bases from V and 5 bases from J, the junction contained 4 bases not matched to a gene. Germline V gene sequence: CDR1 KGHDR, CDR2 SFDVKD. CDR3 DNA: TGTGCCACCAGTGATATCCGGGACAGGGAGACCCAGTACTTC. This encodes CATSDIRDRETQYF.

The genes are TRBV6-2 or TRBV6-3 and TRBJ2-1; 11 bases align to TRBD2. The CDR3 loop spans 16 amino acids. The V and J ends lost 2 bases and 7 bases, in that order; junction bases with no gene match: 7. The germline V gene has CDR1 MNHEY and CDR2 SVGEGT. This CDR3 reads CASSYHTSGSGNEQFF. CDR3 DNA: TGTGCCAGCAGTTACCATACTAGCGGGAGCGGTAATGAGCAGTTCTTC.

This clonotype appeared many times. The CDR3 DNA sequence: TGCAGCGCTAAGGGCGGGGGGACAGGTTCTCGCACAGATACGCAGTATTTT. Translated, it gives CSAKGGGTGSRTDTQYF. The rearrangement joins TRBV29-1 to TRBJ2-3, with D possibly called TRBD1 or TRBD2 (8 bases each). Germline CDR1 is SQVTM and CDR2 is ANQGSEA. Trimming pared 7 bases from V and 1 base from J, leaving 24 bases between. This CDR3 contains 17 residues.

This rearrangement joins TRBV7-3 to TRBJ1-1, with D uncertain. Germline values: CDR1 SGHTA, CDR2 FQGTGA. The CDR3 runs 13 residues. V lost 2 bases and J lost 1, with 5 bases in between. CDR3 nucleotides: TGTGCCAGCAGCTTACAGAAGAACACTGAAGCTTTCTTT. Its translation is CASSLQKNTEAFF.

This clonotype was counted at least ten times. The chain couples TRBV4-1 to TRBJ1-1, with D possibly TRBD1 on 6 matching bases. Trimming removed 3 bases at V and 8 bases at J, with 16 bases between. The V gene's germline CDR1 is MGHRA and CDR2 YSYEKL. The CDR3 sequence is 14 residues long. Here the CDR3 DNA reads TGCGCCAGCAGCCACAAAGGGGGACCTGTGGAAGCTTTCTTT. Its protein is CASSHKGGPVEAFF.

This clonotype came up many times. The V gene is TRBV20-1, the J gene TRBJ1-6; 9 positions agree with TRBD1. The CDR3 contains 15 residues. CDR1 is DFQATT and CDR2 is SNEGSKA in the germline V gene (reference sequence). V lost 6 bases and J lost 7; bases outside the gene matches: 10. In nucleotides, the CDR3 is TGCAGTGCGTGGGGATACAGGGGGCGGAATTCACCCCTCCACTTT. Translated: CSAWGYRGRNSPLHF.

Ten or more counts support this clonotype. The chain carries TRBV9 and TRBJ1-1, with 9 bases lining up with TRBD1. This CDR3 has 13 amino acids. Trimming took 0 bases from V and 11 from J; bases not matched to a gene: 5. CDR1 and CDR2 (germline): SGDLS, YYNGEE. In DNA form, the CDR3 reads TGTGCCAGCAGCGTAGCGGGACAGGGAAGGGCTTTCTTT. Amino acid sequence: CASSVAGQGRAFF.